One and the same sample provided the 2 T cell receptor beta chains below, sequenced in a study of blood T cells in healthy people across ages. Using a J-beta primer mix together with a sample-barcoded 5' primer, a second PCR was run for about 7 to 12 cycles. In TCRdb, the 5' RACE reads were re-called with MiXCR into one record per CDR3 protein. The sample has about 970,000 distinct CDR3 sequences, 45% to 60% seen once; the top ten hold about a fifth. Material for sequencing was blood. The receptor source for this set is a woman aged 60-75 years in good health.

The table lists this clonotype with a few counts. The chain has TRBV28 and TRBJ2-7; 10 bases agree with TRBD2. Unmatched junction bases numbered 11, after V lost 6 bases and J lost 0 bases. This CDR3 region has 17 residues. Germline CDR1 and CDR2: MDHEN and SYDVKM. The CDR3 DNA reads TGTGCCAGCAGCTTGCTTTTAGGGACTAGCGTCTCCTACGAGCAGTACTTC. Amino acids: CASSLLLGTSVSYEQYF.

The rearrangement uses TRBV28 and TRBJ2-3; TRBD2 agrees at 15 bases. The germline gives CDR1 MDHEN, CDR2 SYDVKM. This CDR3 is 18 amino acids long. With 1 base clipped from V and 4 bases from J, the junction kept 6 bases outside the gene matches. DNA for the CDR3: TGTGCCAGCAGTTTATTCGGACTAGCGGGAGGGGGAGCAGATACGCAGTATTTT. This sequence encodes CASSLFGLAGGGADTQYF. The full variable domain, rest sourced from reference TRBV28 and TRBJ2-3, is DVKVTQSSRYLVKRTGEKVFLECVQDMDHENMFWYRQDPGLGLRLIYFSYDVKMKEKGDIPEGYSVSREKKERFSLILESASTNQTSMYLCASSLFGLAGGGADTQYFGPGTRLTVL.